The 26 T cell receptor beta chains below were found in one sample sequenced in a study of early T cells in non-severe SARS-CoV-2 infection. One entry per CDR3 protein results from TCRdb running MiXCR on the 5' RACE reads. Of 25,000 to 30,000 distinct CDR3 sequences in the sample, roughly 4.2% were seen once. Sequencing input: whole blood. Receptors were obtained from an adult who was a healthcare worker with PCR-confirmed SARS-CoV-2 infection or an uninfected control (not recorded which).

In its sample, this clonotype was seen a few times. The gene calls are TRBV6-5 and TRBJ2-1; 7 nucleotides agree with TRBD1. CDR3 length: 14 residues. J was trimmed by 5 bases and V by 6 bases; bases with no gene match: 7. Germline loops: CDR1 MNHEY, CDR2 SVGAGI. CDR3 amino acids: CASRSGTVHNEQFF. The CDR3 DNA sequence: TGTGCCAGCAGGTCCGGGACAGTACACAATGAGCAGTTCTTC.

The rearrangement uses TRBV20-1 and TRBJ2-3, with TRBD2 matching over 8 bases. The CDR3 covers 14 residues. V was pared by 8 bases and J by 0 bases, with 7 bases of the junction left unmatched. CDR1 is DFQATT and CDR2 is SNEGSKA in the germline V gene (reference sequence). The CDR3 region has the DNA TGCAGTTCCCGGGCTAGCGGGAGCACAGATACGCAGTATTTT. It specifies CSSRASGSTDTQYF.

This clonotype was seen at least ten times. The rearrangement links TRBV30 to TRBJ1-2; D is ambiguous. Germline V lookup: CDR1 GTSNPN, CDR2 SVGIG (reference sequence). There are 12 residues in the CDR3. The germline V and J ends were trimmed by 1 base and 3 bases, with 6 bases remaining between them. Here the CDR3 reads CAWSGNDYGYTF. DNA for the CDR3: TGTGCCTGGAGTGGGAACGACTATGGCTACACCTTC.

CDR3 nucleotide sequence: TGTGCCAGCAGCCAAGACCTGTGGGTTGACAGGGGCAATGAGCAGTTCTTC. It translates to CASSQDLWVDRGNEQFF. The chain recombines TRBV3-1 with TRBJ2-1; 8 bases match TRBD1. This CDR3 region has 17 residues. Germline CDR1 reads LGHDT; CDR2 reads YNNKEL (reference sequence). V lost 0 bases and J lost 6; bases outside the gene matches: 10.

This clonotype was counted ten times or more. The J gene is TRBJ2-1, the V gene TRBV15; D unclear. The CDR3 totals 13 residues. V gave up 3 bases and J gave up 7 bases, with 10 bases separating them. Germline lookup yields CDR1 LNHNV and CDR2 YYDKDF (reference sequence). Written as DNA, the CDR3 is TGTGCCACCAGCAGGAAGGCCGGAAATGAGCAGTTCTTC. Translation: CATSRKAGNEQFF.

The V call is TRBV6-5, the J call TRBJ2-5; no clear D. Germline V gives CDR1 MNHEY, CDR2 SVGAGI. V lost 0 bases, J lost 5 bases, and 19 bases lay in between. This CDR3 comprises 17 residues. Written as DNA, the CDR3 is TGTGCCAGCAGTTACTCGCCGAGTACAAGGCCTGGGGAGACCCAGTACTTC. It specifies CASSYSPSTRPGETQYF.

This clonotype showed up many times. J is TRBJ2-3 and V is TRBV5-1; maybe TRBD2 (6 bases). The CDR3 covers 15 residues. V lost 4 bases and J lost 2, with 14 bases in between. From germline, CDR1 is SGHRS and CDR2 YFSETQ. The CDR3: CASSVRGRPTDTQYF. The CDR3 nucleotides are TGCGCCAGCAGCGTACGGGGGAGACCCACAGATACGCAGTATTTT. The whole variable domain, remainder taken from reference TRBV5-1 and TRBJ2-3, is KAGVTQTPRYLIKTRGQQVTLSCSPISGHRSVSWYQQTPGQGLQFLFEYFSETQRNKGNFPGRFSGRQFSNSRSEMNVSTLELGDSALYLCASSVRGRPTDTQYFGPGTRLTVL.

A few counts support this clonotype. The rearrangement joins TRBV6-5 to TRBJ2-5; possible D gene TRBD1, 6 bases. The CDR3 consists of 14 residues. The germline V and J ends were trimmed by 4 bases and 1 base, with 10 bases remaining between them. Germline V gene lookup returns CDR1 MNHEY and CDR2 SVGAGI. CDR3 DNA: TGTGCCAGCAGTTCCGCGACAGGCCAAGAGACCCAGTACTTC. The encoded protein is CASSSATGQETQYF.

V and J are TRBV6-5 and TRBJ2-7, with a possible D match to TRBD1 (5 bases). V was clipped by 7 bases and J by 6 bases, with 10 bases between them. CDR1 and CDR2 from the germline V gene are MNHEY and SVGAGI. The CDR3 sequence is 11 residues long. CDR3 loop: CASTQGAEQYF. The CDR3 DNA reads TGTGCCAGCACCCAGGGCGCCGAGCAGTACTTC.

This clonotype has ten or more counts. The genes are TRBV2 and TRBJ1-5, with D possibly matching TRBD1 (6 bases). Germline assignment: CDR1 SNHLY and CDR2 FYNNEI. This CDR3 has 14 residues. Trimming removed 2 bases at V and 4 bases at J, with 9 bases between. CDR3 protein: CASSETGKNQPQHF. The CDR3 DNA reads TGTGCCAGCAGTGAAACAGGGAAGAATCAGCCCCAGCATTTT.

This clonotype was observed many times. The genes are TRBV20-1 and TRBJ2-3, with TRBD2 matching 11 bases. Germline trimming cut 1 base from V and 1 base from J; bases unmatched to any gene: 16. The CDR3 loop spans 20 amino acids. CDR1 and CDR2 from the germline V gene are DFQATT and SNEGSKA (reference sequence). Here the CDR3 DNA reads TGCAGTGCTAGAGCAACTAGCGGGAGAGGAAGGGATCCGGGCACAGATACGCAGTATTTT. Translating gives CSARATSGRGRDPGTDTQYF.

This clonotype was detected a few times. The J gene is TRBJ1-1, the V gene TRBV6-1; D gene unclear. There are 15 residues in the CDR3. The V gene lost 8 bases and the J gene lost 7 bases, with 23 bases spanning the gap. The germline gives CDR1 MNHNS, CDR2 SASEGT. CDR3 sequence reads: CASDLGNGRYGEAFF. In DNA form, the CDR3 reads TGTGCCAGCGACTTGGGTAACGGGAGGTACGGTGAAGCTTTCTTT.

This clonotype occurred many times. In DNA form, the CDR3 reads TGTGCCAGCAGCCAAGATCTCGAGACCAAACTTACCTTCTATGGCTACACCTTC. This gives the protein CASSQDLETKLTFYGYTF. The genes are TRBV4-2 and TRBJ1-2; unclear D gene. This CDR3 is 18 amino acids long. Germline-derived CDR1 and CDR2 are LGHNA and YNFKEQ. V was clipped by 0 bases and J by 4 bases, with 21 bases between them.

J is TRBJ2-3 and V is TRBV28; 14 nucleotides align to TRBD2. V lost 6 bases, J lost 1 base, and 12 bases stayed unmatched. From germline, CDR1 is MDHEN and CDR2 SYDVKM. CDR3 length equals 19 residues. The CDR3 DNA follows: TGTGCCAGCAGCCCCGGGACTAGCGGGAGAAATCCCCGCACAGATACGCAGTATTTT. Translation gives CASSPGTSGRNPRTDTQYF.

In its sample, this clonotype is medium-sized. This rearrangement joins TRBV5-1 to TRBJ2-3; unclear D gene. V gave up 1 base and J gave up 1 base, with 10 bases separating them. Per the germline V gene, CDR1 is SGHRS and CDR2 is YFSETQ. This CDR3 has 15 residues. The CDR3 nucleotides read TGCGCCAGCAGCTTGACATCCCCCGGCACAGATACGCAGTATTTT. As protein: CASSLTSPGTDTQYF.

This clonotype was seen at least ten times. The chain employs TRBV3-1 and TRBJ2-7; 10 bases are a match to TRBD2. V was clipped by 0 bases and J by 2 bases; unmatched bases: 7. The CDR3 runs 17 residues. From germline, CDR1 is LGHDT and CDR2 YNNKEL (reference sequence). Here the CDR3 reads CASSQEASGGPAYEQYF. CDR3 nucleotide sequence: TGTGCCAGCAGCCAAGAGGCTAGCGGGGGTCCCGCCTACGAGCAGTACTTC.

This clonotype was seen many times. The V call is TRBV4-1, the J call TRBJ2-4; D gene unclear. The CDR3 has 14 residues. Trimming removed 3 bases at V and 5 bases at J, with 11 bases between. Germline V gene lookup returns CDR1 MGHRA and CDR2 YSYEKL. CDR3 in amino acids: CASSHLVRENIQYF. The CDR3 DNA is TGCGCCAGCAGCCATTTGGTACGCGAAAACATTCAGTACTTC.

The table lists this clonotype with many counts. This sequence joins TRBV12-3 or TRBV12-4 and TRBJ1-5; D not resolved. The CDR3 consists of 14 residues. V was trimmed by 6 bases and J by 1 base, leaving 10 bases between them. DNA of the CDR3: TGTGCCAGCAGCACTGCTACCAGCAATCAGCCCCAGCATTTT. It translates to CASSTATSNQPQHF.

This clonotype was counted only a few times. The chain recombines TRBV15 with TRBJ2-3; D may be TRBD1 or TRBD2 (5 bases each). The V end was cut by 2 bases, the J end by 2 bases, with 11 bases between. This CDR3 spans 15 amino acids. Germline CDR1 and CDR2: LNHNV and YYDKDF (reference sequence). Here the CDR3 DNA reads TGTGCCACCAGCAGACAGGGAGATCTCACAGATACGCAGTATTTT. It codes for CATSRQGDLTDTQYF.

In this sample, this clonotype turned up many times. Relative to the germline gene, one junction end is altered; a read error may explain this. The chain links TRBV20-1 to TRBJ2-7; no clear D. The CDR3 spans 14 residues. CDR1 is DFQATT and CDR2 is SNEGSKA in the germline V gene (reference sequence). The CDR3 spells CSAGDDGTNYEQYF. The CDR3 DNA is TGCAGTGCTGGAGATGACGGTACCAACTACGAGCAGTACTTC.

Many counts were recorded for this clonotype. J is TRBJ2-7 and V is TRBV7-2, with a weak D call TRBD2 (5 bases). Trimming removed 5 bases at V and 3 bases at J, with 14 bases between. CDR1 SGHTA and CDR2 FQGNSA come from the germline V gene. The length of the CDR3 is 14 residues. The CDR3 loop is CASSPQTGFYEQYF. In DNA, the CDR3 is TGTGCCAGCAGCCCCCAGACGGGGTTCTACGAGCAGTACTTC.

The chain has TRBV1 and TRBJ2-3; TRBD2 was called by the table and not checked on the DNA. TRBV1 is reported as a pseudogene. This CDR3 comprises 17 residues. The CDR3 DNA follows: TGCACCAGCAGCCAGGTAAAGCGGGAGGGCCGTTTAGATACGCAGTATTTT. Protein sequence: CTSSQVKREGRLDTQYF.

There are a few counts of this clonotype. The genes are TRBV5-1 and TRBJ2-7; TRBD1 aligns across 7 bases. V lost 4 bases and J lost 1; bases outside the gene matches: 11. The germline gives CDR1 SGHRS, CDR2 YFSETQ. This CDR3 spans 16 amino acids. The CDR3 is CASSTGPTGMSYEQYF. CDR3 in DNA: TGCGCCAGCAGCACAGGACCGACAGGGATGTCCTACGAGCAGTACTTC.

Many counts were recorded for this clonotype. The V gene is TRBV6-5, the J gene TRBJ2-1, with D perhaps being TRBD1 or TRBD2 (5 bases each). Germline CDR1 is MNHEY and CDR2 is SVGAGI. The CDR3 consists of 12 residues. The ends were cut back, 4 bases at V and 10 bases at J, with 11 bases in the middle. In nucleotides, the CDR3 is TGTGCCAGCAGTTCCGGGACCAGCGAGCAGTTCTTC. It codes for CASSSGTSEQFF.

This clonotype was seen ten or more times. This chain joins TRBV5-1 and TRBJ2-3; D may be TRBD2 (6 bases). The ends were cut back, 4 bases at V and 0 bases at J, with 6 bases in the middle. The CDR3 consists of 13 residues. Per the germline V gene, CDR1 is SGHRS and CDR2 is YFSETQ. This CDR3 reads CASSGTSTDTQYF. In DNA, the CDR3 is TGCGCCAGCAGCGGGACTAGCACAGATACGCAGTATTTT.

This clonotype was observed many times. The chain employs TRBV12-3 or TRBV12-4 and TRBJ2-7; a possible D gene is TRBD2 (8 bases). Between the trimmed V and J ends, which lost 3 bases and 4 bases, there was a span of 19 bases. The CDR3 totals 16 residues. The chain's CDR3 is CASSFGRAQGGYEQYF. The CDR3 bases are TGTGCCAGCAGTTTCGGGAGGGCCCAGGGGGGTTACGAGCAGTACTTC.